The clone carrying this T cell receptor (beta chain) was counted only a few times. Its antigen remains unidentified. With 60 Vbeta and 13 Jbeta primers, the PCR was carried out. TCRdb's copy holds only in-frame clones and misses some; the assay was immunoSEQ multiplex PCR. The table includes under 300,000 clones, about 80% detected once. V shed 1 base and J 4 bases; nucleotides not matched to a gene: 7. Germline V gene lookup returns CDR1 SGHNT and CDR2 YYREEE (reference sequence). The CDR3 runs 15 residues. The data derive from a study of cytomegalovirus exposure and HLA in healthy donors. Findings and caveats of the study: Cytomegalovirus status, reportedly, was diagnosed with high specificity and sensitivity by the classifier. Reportedly, TCR beta sequences accurately predicted HLA-A and HLA-B alleles in most subjects. The authors listed roughly 150 TCR beta chains as cytomegalovirus-associated.

The clonotype originates from a woman aged 55 to 70 in good health and CMV-seropositive. Sequenced: PBMCs. The chain employs TRBV5-4 and TRBJ1-2; 7 nucleotides align to TRBD1. CDR3 residues: CASSLRRTGSYGYTF. In DNA form, the CDR3 reads TGTGCCAGCAGCTTGAGAAGGACAGGCTCCTATGGCTACACCTTC. Using reference TRBV5-4 and TRBJ1-2 for the parts outside the CDR3, the full variable domain is ETGVTQSPTHLIKTRGQQVTLRCSSQSGHNTVSWYQQALGQGPQFIFQYYREEENGRGNFPPRFSGLQFPNYSSELNVNALELDDSALYLCASSLRRTGSYGYTFGSGTRLTVV.